This T cell receptor beta chain was profiled in a study of blood T cell repertoires in COVID-19 (dated by TCRdb to 2020 to 2021). In terms of the full investigation: Samples from collaborators originated in the United States, Italy and Spain and spanned both the acute and convalescent phases of COVID-19. The prospective study material was composed of cDNA or gDNA derived from T cells, B-cell-depleted T cells, or PBMCs. Deeply sampled blood TCRbeta repertoires from subjects exposed to, actively infected with, or recovered from COVID-19 were included in the dataset. The repertoires were released in a freely available public database intended as a resource for research on the immune response to SARS-CoV-2. Samples were obtained from the ongoing ImmuneRACE study (first 160 participants) and from 1,254 subjects provided by 6 global collaborators. Nearly every sample came with metadata listing a de-identified subject ID, COVID-19 status, age in years and sex. Where available, HLA class I and class II types were taken from metadata supplied by the sample provider and were not determined by assay-based typing.

Collaborating institutions collected whole blood in K2EDTA tubes following their own protocols. For TCRbeta analysis, collaborators shipped samples as frozen whole blood, isolated PBMCs, or DNA extracted from either of those sample types. The immunoSEQ Assay, a bias-controlled multiplex PCR, was used to amplify TCRbeta CDR3 regions from genomic DNA. The paper's processing steps were these. Within the assay, amplification of reference gene primers was used to estimate how many nucleated cells each sample contained. To quantify the absolute abundance of each unique TCRbeta CDR3 rearrangement, sequence reads were collapsed and filtered. For each sample, productive Simpson clonality was calculated as the square root of Simpson's diversity index across productive rearrangements. As stored in TCRdb, this immuneACCESS dataset retains in-frame rearrangements with V and J assigned. A fraction of the clones does not appear; measured against another copy, unresolved V genes explain less than half of the discrepancy, and the remainder lacks a known reason. V and J calls and clone size are those listed in that table; D and trimming were worked out from the DNA. This sample lists roughly 74,000 clones; roughly 81% were detected once. The biggest ten clones account for 30% to 45% of the sample.

About this clone: No antigen is known for it. Base qualities were left out, and no much larger clone turns up one base away.

The paper as a whole reports these results and caveats: Clinical and demographic metadata were provided uncurated, with the amount varying by source and participant.

Specimen: peripheral blood. This receptor was taken from a man in his sixties or seventies with acute or convalescent COVID-19.

CDR3 sequence: CASSYSGSYEQYF. The DNA sequence is given as TGTGCCAGCAGTTACTCCGGGTCCTACGAGCAGTACTTC. The sequence is built from TRBV6-5 and TRBJ2-7; no D gene can be assigned with confidence. The CDR3 covers 13 residues, taking in both the cysteine and the phenylalanine. Just the 39-base CDR3 DNA is kept, in frame starting at base 1. V is clipped by 0 bases and J by 1 base, and the sequence between their germline boundaries is 4 bases long. Looking up the germline V gene yields CDR1 MNHEY and CDR2 SVGAGI.